These 30 T cell receptor beta chains were sequenced from one sample in a study of beta chain features in type 1 diabetes. TCRB transcripts that were expressed got sequenced, as all of the isolated RNA had been reverse transcribed. Generated by immunoSEQ multiplex PCR, the TCRdb table keeps only in-frame clones and is missing some. The table shows more than 300,000 clones, with over 10% occurring only once. Material for sequencing was naive CD4+ T cells from blood. The receptors were sampled from a young man in good health.

This clone was found a few times. The CDR3 nucleotides read TGTGCCAGCAGTTACAGGGGGGGCTCCTATAATTCACCCCTCCACTTT. Protein sequence: CASSYRGGSYNSPLHF. V gene TRBV6-5 combines with J gene TRBJ1-6, with D possibly TRBD1 on 6 matching bases. V was shortened by 2 bases and J by 0 bases, with 8 bases between the two germline ends. The CDR3 loop spans 16 amino acids. Looked up from germline, CDR1 is MNHEY and CDR2 is SVGAGI.

In this sample, this clone turned up a few times. The gene calls are TRBV30 and TRBJ1-5, with TRBD1 identical over 11 bases. Trimming removed 0 bases from V and 2 bases from J; junction bases left unmatched: 3. The CDR3 contains 16 residues. The V gene's germline CDR1 is GTSNPN and CDR2 SVGIG (reference sequence). CDR3: CAWSVLGQGGNQPQHF. The CDR3 DNA reads as TGTGCCTGGAGTGTACTGGGACAGGGGGGCAATCAGCCCCAGCATTTT. The full variable domain, with the rest looked up from reference TRBV30 and TRBJ1-5, is SQTIHQWPATLVQPVGSPLSLECTVEGTSNPNLYWYRQAAGRGLQLLFYSVGIGQISSEVPQNLSASRPQDRQFILSSKKLLLSDSGFYLCAWSVLGQGGNQPQHFGDGTRLSIL.

This chain joins TRBV19 and TRBJ1-2; D gene uncertain. V lost 5 bases to trimming and J lost 3 bases, with 19 bases between them. Germline values: CDR1 LNHDA, CDR2 SQIVND (reference sequence). There are 16 residues in the CDR3. The CDR3 here is CASSPQTPGRYYGYTF. The CDR3 nucleotides read TGTGCCAGTAGTCCCCAGACACCCGGGAGATACTATGGCTACACCTTC.

This clone has a handful of counts. This sequence joins TRBV10-3 and TRBJ2-7, with 9 nucleotides matching TRBD1. The CDR3 has 13 amino acids. The J segment lost 2 bases and the V segment lost 4 bases, leaving 0 bases of the junction unmatched. Germline CDR1 ENHRY, CDR2 SYGVKD. The CDR3 spells CAISGQGAYEQYF. The CDR3 nucleotides read TGTGCCATCAGTGGACAGGGGGCCTACGAGCAGTACTTC.

Concerning this clone itself: Other DNA sequences of this sample code for an identical CDR3. The V and J genes are TRBV30 and TRBJ1-1; 8 bases match TRBD1. Germline CDR1 reads GTSNPN; CDR2 reads SVGIG (reference sequence). V lost 4 bases to trimming and J lost 2 bases; unmatched junction nucleotides: 3. This CDR3 spans 13 amino acids. Here the CDR3 reads CAWKGQGNTEAFF. The DNA for the CDR3 is TGTGCCTGGAAAGGACAGGGAAACACTGAAGCTTTCTTT.

The chain couples TRBV6-1 to TRBJ2-1; 12 bases are shared with TRBD2. The CDR3 extends over 13 amino acids. J lost 5 bases, V lost 8 bases, and 1 base had no gene match. Germline-derived CDR1 and CDR2 are MNHNS and SASEGT. In DNA, the CDR3 is TGTGCCAGCCGGACTAGCGGGAACAATGAGCAGTTCTTC. This encodes CASRTSGNNEQFF.

V and J are TRBV5-6 and TRBJ1-1; maybe TRBD1 (6 bases). Looked up from germline, CDR1 is SGHDT and CDR2 is YYEEEE. Between the trimmed V and J ends, which lost 4 bases and 0 bases, there was a span of 13 bases. The CDR3 is 15 amino acids. The CDR3 coding sequence is TGTGCCAGCAGCCCAAACAGGGAACTGAACACTGAAGCTTTCTTT. Translation gives CASSPNRELNTEAFF. Full variable domain (rest looked up from reference TRBV5-6 and TRBJ1-1): DAGVTQSPTHLIKTRGQQVTLRCSPKSGHDTVSWYQQALGQGPQFIFQYYEEEERQRGNFPDRFSGHQFPNYSSELNVNALLLGDSALYLCASSPNRELNTEAFFGQGTRLTVV.

This chain links TRBV7-3 with TRBJ2-3, with D possibly matching TRBD1 (6 bases). The germline gives CDR1 SGHTA, CDR2 FQGTGA. The V end lost 5 bases, the J end lost 2 bases, and 14 bases lay between the germline ends. The length of the CDR3 is 15 residues. The CDR3 DNA reads as TGTGCCAGCAGCCCCCAGGGGCGATTCACAGATACGCAGTATTTT. This sequence encodes CASSPQGRFTDTQYF.

This chain joins TRBV14 and TRBJ2-1, with unresolved D. The CDR3 spans 14 residues. In germline, CDR1 is SGHDN, CDR2 FVKESK. The V gene lost 1 base and the J gene lost 4 bases, with 8 bases spanning the gap. CDR3 in amino acids: CASSQVFSYNEQFF. The CDR3 bases are TGTGCCAGCAGCCAAGTTTTCAGTTACAATGAGCAGTTCTTC. Filled out from reference TRBV14 and TRBJ2-1, the complete variable domain reads EAGVTQFPSHSVIEKGQTVTLRCDPISGHDNLYWYRRVMGKEIKFLLHFVKESKQDESGMPNNRFLAERTGGTYSTLKVQPAELEDSGVYFCASSQVFSYNEQFFGPGTRLTVL.

The chain is built from TRBV5-6 and TRBJ1-2, with no clear D. Trimming cost V 2 bases and J 8 bases, with 16 bases left between them. This CDR3 region has 14 residues. The V gene's germline CDR1 is SGHDT and CDR2 YYEEEE. CDR3 region: CASSFPYTQIGYTF. The CDR3, as DNA: TGTGCCAGCAGCTTTCCTTATACACAGATAGGCTACACCTTC.

The chain's CDR3 is CASRPLQGWTGELFF. As DNA, the CDR3 is TGCGCCAGCAGACCCCTACAGGGTTGGACCGGGGAGCTGTTTTTT. The chain couples TRBV5-1 to TRBJ2-2; D perhaps matches TRBD1 (6 bases). With 5 bases removed from V and 5 bases from J, the gap between germline ends came to 16 bases. CDR1 is SGHRS, CDR2 YFSETQ, per germline. The CDR3 runs to 15 residues. Based on the CDR3 plus reference TRBV5-1 and TRBJ2-2, the full variable domain is KAGVTQTPRYLIKTRGQQVTLSCSPISGHRSVSWYQQTPGQGLQFLFEYFSETQRNKGNFPGRFSGRQFSNSRSEMNVSTLELGDSALYLCASRPLQGWTGELFFGEGSRLTVL.

The chain carries TRBV6-5 and TRBJ2-1; the D gene is possibly TRBD2 (6 bases). Germline loops: CDR1 MNHEY, CDR2 SVGAGI. The length of the CDR3 is 15 residues. V was cut by 7 bases and J by 8 bases, with 21 bases left in between. CDR3 loop: CASTPGVGGRHEQFF. The CDR3 DNA reads TGTGCCAGCACTCCCGGGGTCGGGGGACGGCATGAGCAGTTCTTC.

The chain links TRBV30 to TRBJ2-7, with 7 bases fitting TRBD1. This CDR3 region has 14 residues. The germline V gene has CDR1 GTSNPN and CDR2 SVGIG (reference sequence). The V gene end was trimmed by 3 bases and the J gene end by 3 bases; junction bases not matched to a gene: 8. The CDR3 reads CAWRDKDRNYEQYF. CDR3 nucleotides: TGTGCCTGGAGGGACAAGGACAGGAACTACGAGCAGTACTTC.

This clone was detected only a few times. CDR3 bases: TGCGCCAGCAGCCAAGGACAGGGTCAGCCCCAGCATTTT. It encodes CASSQGQGQPQHF. The chain joins TRBV4-1 to TRBJ1-5; 7 positions agree with TRBD1. CDR3 size: 13 residues. Germline V gene data show CDR1 as MGHRA and CDR2 as YSYEKL. With V trimmed by 1 base and J by 6 bases, 0 bases remained unmatched.

The table lists this clone with a few counts. V and J are TRBV5-1 and TRBJ1-1; D not resolved. Trimming removed 4 bases from V and 1 base from J, with 11 bases in between. CDR1 is SGHRS and CDR2 is YFSETQ in the germline V gene. The CDR3 spans 14 residues. CDR3 nucleotide sequence: TGCGCCAGCAGCGCGTCGAGGGCGAACACTGAAGCTTTCTTT. Translated, it gives CASSASRANTEAFF.

A few counts support this clone. Other nucleotide sequences from this sample produce the same CDR3. The rearrangement links TRBV9 to TRBJ2-6; D not resolved. CDR3 length equals 14 residues. Trimming removed 3 bases at V and 1 base at J, with 5 bases between. Germline V gene data show CDR1 as SGDLS and CDR2 as YYNGEE. CDR3 region: CASSGRSGANVLTF. The CDR3, as DNA: TGTGCCAGCAGCGGCCGGTCTGGGGCCAACGTCCTGACTTTC.

This chain connects TRBV4-1 to TRBJ1-1; 7 nucleotides agree with TRBD1. Germline CDR1 is MGHRA and CDR2 is YSYEKL. V was clipped by 3 bases and J by 3 bases; unmatched bases: 7. The CDR3 contains 15 residues. CDR3 protein: CASSQLTGYDTEAFF. CDR3 DNA: TGCGCCAGCAGCCAGCTGACAGGGTACGACACTGAAGCTTTCTTT.

This clone came up a few times. The V gene is TRBV9, the J gene TRBJ2-3; D may be TRBD2 (5 bases). CDR1 and CDR2 (germline): SGDLS, YYNGEE. Trimming stripped 4 bases from V and 1 base from J, with 13 bases between. The CDR3 consists of 15 residues. CDR3 region: CASSPTRYGTDTQYF. The CDR3 region has the DNA TGTGCCAGCAGCCCAACTAGATACGGCACAGATACGCAGTATTTT.

This clone has just a few counts. This sequence joins TRBV7-2 and TRBJ2-7; 7 positions agree with TRBD1. This CDR3 is 16 amino acids long. The V gene's germline CDR1 is SGHTA and CDR2 FQGNSA. V lost 5 bases to trimming and J lost 5 bases; unmatched junction nucleotides: 15. The DNA of the CDR3 is TGTGCCAGCAGCCACCATCGACAGGGAACTGCCCACGAGCAGTACTTC. It codes for CASSHHRQGTAHEQYF.

This sequence joins TRBV5-1 and TRBJ2-7; perhaps TRBD1 as D (6 bases). The germline V and J ends were trimmed by 6 bases and 2 bases, with 15 bases remaining between them. The CDR3 loop spans 14 amino acids. Germline V gives CDR1 SGHRS, CDR2 YFSETQ. The CDR3 spells CASNKDRPTYEQYF. CDR3 sequence (DNA): TGCGCCAGCAACAAGGACAGACCTACCTACGAGCAGTACTTC.

This rearrangement joins TRBV7-2 to TRBJ2-6, with D possibly being TRBD1 (6 bases). V was clipped by 1 base and J by 3 bases, with 13 bases between them. CDR3 length: 17 residues. From germline, CDR1 is SGHTA and CDR2 FQGNSA. Here the CDR3 DNA reads TGTGCCAGCAGCTTAGGAGGTACAGGGATTGGGGCCAACGTCCTGACTTTC. This sequence encodes CASSLGGTGIGANVLTF. Full variable domain (missing parts from reference TRBV7-2 and TRBJ2-6): GAGVSQSPSNKVTEKGKDVELRCDPISGHTALYWYRQSLGQGLEFLIYFQGNSAPDKSGLPSDRFSAERTGGSVSTLTIQRTQQEDSAVYLCASSLGGTGIGANVLTFGAGSRLTVL.

This sequence joins TRBV12-5 and TRBJ2-2; no reliable D call. V was clipped by 6 bases and J by 7 bases, with 9 bases between them. The germline V gene encodes CDR1 LGHNT and CDR2 FRNRAP. The CDR3 loop spans 12 amino acids. Written as DNA, the CDR3 is TGTGCTAGTGGGAATCACTACGGGGAGCTGTTTTTT. Amino acid sequence: CASGNHYGELFF.

The chain links TRBV7-2 to TRBJ1-4; the match to TRBD1 covers 8 bases. Per the germline V gene, CDR1 is SGHTA and CDR2 is FQGNSA. The CDR3 is made up of 15 amino acids. The junction had 3 bases not matched to a gene; V was cut back by 2 bases and J by 4 bases. The CDR3 reads CASSLNGQGNEKLFF. As DNA, the CDR3 is TGTGCCAGCAGCTTAAACGGACAGGGTAATGAAAAACTGTTTTTT.

The sample holds a few counts of this clone. This chain links TRBV30 with TRBJ2-5; 10 bases match TRBD1. The germline V gene encodes CDR1 GTSNPN and CDR2 SVGIG (reference sequence). Trimming at V came to 3 bases and at J to 5 bases, leaving 6 bases not matched to a gene. This CDR3 spans 14 amino acids. The CDR3 nucleotides are TGTGCCTGGAGGCGACAGGGGGCTGAGGAGACCCAGTACTTC. Its translation: CAWRRQGAEETQYF.

This clone appeared a few times. The CDR3 spells CASSPPTGLNTGELFF. CDR3 in DNA: TGTGCCAGCTCACCACCGACAGGGCTCAACACCGGGGAGCTGTTTTTT. This rearrangement joins TRBV18 to TRBJ2-2; 7 bases line up with TRBD1. V lost 0 bases, J lost 2 bases, and 3 bases stayed unmatched. Germline CDR1 is KGHSH and CDR2 is LQKENI. The CDR3 contains 16 residues.

The gene calls are TRBV7-2 and TRBJ2-5; 9 nucleotides line up with TRBD1. CDR1 SGHTA and CDR2 FQGNSA come from the germline V gene. This CDR3 has 15 residues. Germline trimming cut 0 bases from V and 4 bases from J; bases unmatched to any gene: 3. CDR3 DNA sequence: TGTGCCAGCAGCTTAGCCAACAGGGGGCTAGAGACCCAGTACTTC. Protein product: CASSLANRGLETQYF.

In nucleotides, the CDR3 is TGTGCCAGCAGTTTATCCCGACTAGCGGGATATGTGGATGAGCAGTTCTTC. It specifies CASSLSRLAGYVDEQFF. The chain has TRBV27 and TRBJ2-1; 11 positions match TRBD2. CDR3 length: 17 amino acids. Germline CDR1 and CDR2: MNHEY and SMNVEV (reference sequence). V dropped 0 bases and J dropped 8; count of bases not matched to a gene: 9.

This clone came up a few times. V usage is TRBV7-2 and J usage is TRBJ2-7, with TRBD1 identical over 7 bases. Per germline, CDR1 SGHTA and CDR2 FQGNSA. The CDR3 has 15 amino acids. The V and J ends lost 0 bases and 2 bases, in that order; junction bases with no gene match: 4. For the CDR3, the DNA is TGTGCCAGCAGCTTAGCCGCGACAGGGACCTACGAGCAGTACTTC. As protein: CASSLAATGTYEQYF.

In its sample, this clone was seen a few times. The rearrangement links TRBV7-3 to TRBJ2-5; D is perhaps TRBD2 (5 bases). V was clipped by 5 bases and J by 1 base, with 11 bases between them. The CDR3 runs to 14 residues. Germline loops: CDR1 SGHTA, CDR2 FQGTGA. The CDR3 DNA sequence: TGTGCCAGCAGCATCCCCGGAGGCCAAGAGACCCAGTACTTC. Translating it yields CASSIPGGQETQYF. The full variable domain, in which reference TRBV7-3 and TRBJ2-5 provide the parts outside the CDR3, is GAGVSQTPSNKVTEKGKYVELRCDPISGHTALYWYRQSLGQGPEFLIYFQGTGAADDSGLPNDRFFAVRPEGSVSTLKIQRTERGDSAVYLCASSIPGGQETQYFGPGTRLLVL.

This clone was detected a few times. The chain recombines TRBV7-9 with TRBJ1-4; tentatively, D is TRBD1 (5 bases). The CDR3 extends over 14 amino acids. Trimming removed 5 bases from V and 7 bases from J, with 14 bases in between. The germline V gene encodes CDR1 SEHNR and CDR2 FQNEAQ (reference sequence). The CDR3 is CASSVYGGGEKLFF. In DNA form, the CDR3 reads TGTGCCAGCAGCGTCTATGGGGGAGGTGAAAAACTGTTTTTT.